These 14 T cell receptor beta chains came from one sample sequenced in a study of T-cell memory formation after mild COVID-19 (dated by TCRdb to 2020 to 2022). The method behind the library was 5' RACE. Instrument used: Illumina NovaSeq 6000. TCRdb took the public reads, trimmed them with fastp at Q25, ran MiXCR for clone calling and kept in-frame beta chains. Duplicate CDR3 protein sequences are folded into a single record with the most common DNA and genes. Present in this sample are some 68,000 distinct CDR3 sequences, 16% of which were seen just once. The ten largest clonotypes hold 30% to 35% of the sample. Material: PBMCs or a T cell subset sorted from them (not recorded which). These receptors originate from an adult woman who had mild COVID-19 (a few samples of this study predate the infection). The sample titles of this study are shuffled in the database, so cell type and time point are left out; the donor was told from shared clones.

The chain recombines TRBV9 with TRBJ2-1; D not certain. Germline-derived CDR1 and CDR2 are SGDLS and YYNGEE. The CDR3 is 11 residues long. V lost 1 base to trimming and J lost 8 bases, with 4 bases between them. This CDR3 reads CASSVTHEQFF. In nucleotides, the CDR3 is TGTGCCAGCAGCGTAACTCATGAGCAGTTCTTC.

The chain couples TRBV5-1 to TRBJ1-1, with 7 positions matching TRBD1. Trimming cost V 0 bases and J 1 base; bases outside gene matches: 6. The CDR3 extends over 16 amino acids. CDR1 SGHRS and CDR2 YFSETQ come from the germline V gene. The CDR3 region is CASSLVEGAGNTEAFF. The CDR3 DNA follows: TGCGCCAGCAGCTTGGTGGAGGGGGCGGGGAACACTGAAGCTTTCTTT.

V and J are TRBV11-1 and TRBJ2-1; the match to TRBD1 covers 9 bases. From germline, CDR1 is SGHAT and CDR2 FQDESV (reference sequence). The CDR3 is 16 residues long. The V segment lost 3 bases and the J segment 4 bases; nucleotides outside the gene matches: 7. The CDR3 region is CASSFIRGTGYNEQFF. The CDR3 DNA follows: TGTGCCAGCAGCTTTATTCGGGGGACAGGGTACAATGAGCAGTTCTTC. Full variable domain (outside the CDR3, taken from reference TRBV11-1 and TRBJ2-1): EAEVAQSPRYKITEKSQAVAFWCDPISGHATLYWYRQILGQGPELLVQFQDESVVDDSQLPKDRFSAERLKGVDSTLKIQPAELGDSAMYLCASSFIRGTGYNEQFFGPGTRLTVL.

The chain recombines TRBV7-2 with TRBJ2-2; possible D gene TRBD2, 6 bases. Trimming took 5 bases from V and 7 from J, leaving 14 bases between them. There are 14 residues in the CDR3. CDR1 and CDR2 (germline): SGHTA, FQGNSA. This CDR3 is CASSPGLPVGELFF. The DNA for the CDR3 is TGTGCCAGCAGCCCCGGACTACCCGTCGGGGAGCTGTTTTTT.

V gene TRBV21-1 combines with J gene TRBJ1-5. TRBV21-1 is marked as a pseudogene. There are 15 residues in the CDR3. The CDR3: CASSKRGEGNQPQHF. In nucleotides, the CDR3 is TGTGCCAGCAGCAAACGGGGGGAGGGAAATCAGCCCCAGCATTTT.

This rearrangement joins TRBV29-1 to TRBJ1-2; 9 bases are shared with TRBD1. Losses at the gene ends were 5 bases for V and 4 bases for J; bases not matched to a gene: 2. The germline CDR1 and CDR2 sequences are SQVTM and ANQGSEA. There are 12 residues in the CDR3. CDR3 region: CSVTGGSYGYTF. The CDR3 bases are TGCAGCGTTACAGGGGGCAGCTATGGCTACACCTTC.

The table lists this clonotype with a few counts. The chain recombines TRBV7-9 with TRBJ1-1, with 7 positions matching TRBD1. This CDR3 is 14 amino acids long. CDR1 SEHNR and CDR2 FQNEAQ come from the germline V gene (reference sequence). Unmatched junction bases numbered 4, after V lost 3 bases and J lost 3 bases. DNA for the CDR3: TGTGCCAGCAGCTTGCCGGGACAGTACACTGAAGCTTTCTTT. Its protein is CASSLPGQYTEAFF.

The CDR3 nucleotides read TGTGCCTGGAGTGTATCTCCAGGAGGGAATTCACCCCTCCACTTT. This gives the protein CAWSVSPGGNSPLHF. This chain links TRBV30 with TRBJ1-6; the D is unclear. The germline gives CDR1 GTSNPN, CDR2 SVGIG (reference sequence). The CDR3 has 15 amino acids. Trimming took off 0 bases at V and 7 bases at J, with 13 bases between the two ends.

V gene TRBV7-9 combines with J gene TRBJ1-1, with a tentative D call TRBD1 (6 bases). CDR1 SEHNR and CDR2 FQNEAQ come from the germline V gene (reference sequence). V lost 1 base to trimming and J lost 4 bases, with 13 bases between them. The length of the CDR3 is 15 residues. The CDR3 DNA sequence: TGTGCCAGCAGCTTAGATGGGGGGCGCAGCACTGAAGCTTTCTTT. Translated, it gives CASSLDGGRSTEAFF.

V and J are TRBV4-1 and TRBJ1-1, with TRBD1 matching 7 bases. With 5 bases clipped from V and 4 bases from J, the junction kept 10 bases outside the gene matches. This CDR3 has 15 amino acids. CDR1 MGHRA and CDR2 YSYEKL come from the germline V gene. CDR3 DNA sequence: TGCGCCAGCAGCAACAGACAGGGCGCGACCACTGAAGCTTTCTTT. Translating gives CASSNRQGATTEAFF.

A few counts support this clonotype. This chain joins TRBV4-3 and TRBJ2-2; D call uncertain. Germline V gene lookup returns CDR1 LGHNA and CDR2 YSLEER. The CDR3 length is 14 residues. Trimming removed 4 bases from V and 5 bases from J, with 11 bases in between. CDR3 sequence: CASSLYPETGELFF. The CDR3, as DNA: TGCGCCAGCAGCCTCTACCCCGAGACCGGGGAGCTGTTTTTT.

V is TRBV29-1 and J is TRBJ2-7; a possible D gene is TRBD2 (6 bases). This CDR3 has 14 residues. The ends were cut back, 1 base at V and 2 bases at J, with 12 bases in the middle. Germline CDR1 and CDR2: SQVTM and ANQGSEA. The CDR3 DNA follows: TGCAGCGTTGAAGGGATTGCGGGGACCTACGAGCAGTACTTC. Its protein product is CSVEGIAGTYEQYF.

The chain links TRBV7-2 to TRBJ2-7; no reliable D call. CDR1 is SGHTA, CDR2 FQGNSA, per germline. The CDR3 totals 13 residues. The V end lost 1 base, the J end lost 2 bases, and 6 bases lay between the germline ends. The CDR3 DNA follows: TGTGCCAGCAGCTTAGAGGTGACCTACGAGCAGTACTTC. Amino acids: CASSLEVTYEQYF.

The CDR3 DNA reads as TGCGCCAGCAGCCAGACAGTGAACACTGAAGCTTTCTTT. Its protein product is CASSQTVNTEAFF. V gene TRBV5-1 combines with J gene TRBJ1-1, with D possibly TRBD1 on 5 matching bases. The V gene lost 4 bases and the J gene lost 0 bases, with 7 bases spanning the gap. The CDR3 length is 13 residues. Germline lookup yields CDR1 SGHRS and CDR2 YFSETQ.